The T cell receptor beta chain described here comes from a study of blood T cell repertoires in COVID-19. Study-wide background: Specimens from acute and convalescent COVID-19 originated in the United States, Italy and Spain. From T cells, B-cell-depleted T cells, or PBMCs came the material, which was cDNA or gDNA.

In the original analysis: Reference gene primer amplification yielded estimated nucleated cell counts. This table comes from immunoSEQ multiplex PCR, and its TCRdb copy is limited to in-frame clones, with some not included. Clone size and V and J calls were adopted from that table, with D and trimming inferred from the DNA. This sample has fewer than 200,000 clones, with 70% to 90% found just once. Cohort assignment relied on participant-reported clinical history. The CDR3 totals 17 residues. The junction had 3 bases not matched to a gene; V was cut back by 6 bases and J by 0 bases. CDR1 SGHTA and CDR2 FQGTGA come from the germline V gene.

This sequence was found in a woman in her 50s who had recovered from COVID-19. This sequence joins TRBV7-3 and TRBJ2-2; the match to TRBD2 covers 14 bases. The source material was PBMCs or T cells enriched from blood (not recorded which). CDR3 DNA: TGTGCCAGCAGGCGGACTAGCGGGGGGCCGAACACCGGGGAGCTGTTTTTT. Encoded protein: CASRRTSGGPNTGELFF.